A single sample is the source of the 23 T cell receptor beta chains below, sequenced in a study of Graves' ophthalmopathy and Graves' hyperthyroidism. Amplification from RNA transcripts yielded the TCR beta CDR3 regions. RT-PCR was first run with HTBI primers, then multiplex PCR in a second round. TCRdb analysed the multiplex PCR reads with MiXCR anew, one entry per CDR3 protein. Of more than 300,000 distinct CDR3 sequences in the sample, about 18% are singletons; the top ten hold 2% to 3%. The sequenced material came from peripheral blood. These receptors originate from an adult woman with stable Graves' hyperthyroidism.

This clonotype was seen repeatedly, ten times or more. The V call is TRBV2, the J call TRBJ2-5; the D gene is possibly TRBD1 (6 bases). The CDR3 is made up of 15 amino acids. Germline V CDR1 and CDR2: SNHLY, FYNNEI. V lost 0 bases to trimming and J lost 9 bases, with 17 bases between them. The DNA of the CDR3 is TGTGCCAGCAGTGAAGCGTGGACAGCCCCTGGGTCCCAGTACTTC. It specifies CASSEAWTAPGSQYF.

The chain has TRBV30 and TRBJ1-1; D is uncertain. The V and J ends lost 4 bases and 4 bases respectively, with 13 bases between them. The CDR3 runs to 13 residues. Germline lookup yields CDR1 GTSNPN and CDR2 SVGIG (reference sequence). CDR3 DNA: TGTGCCTGGACCCCGGGGTTTATCACTGAAGCTTTCTTT. This codes for CAWTPGFITEAFF.

The chain has TRBV20-1 and TRBJ1-6; TRBD1 might be the D (6 bases). The germline CDR1 and CDR2 sequences are DFQATT and SNEGSKA (reference sequence). This CDR3 is built from 15 residues. With 1 base removed from V and 5 bases from J, the gap between germline ends came to 12 bases. The CDR3 protein is CSARGQGPHNSPLHF. The CDR3 nucleotides read TGCAGTGCTAGAGGGCAGGGGCCCCATAATTCACCCCTCCACTTT.

The sample holds many counts of this clonotype. V gene TRBV27 combines with J gene TRBJ2-7; D is unclear. V gave up 6 bases and J gave up 2 bases, with 17 bases separating them. The CDR3 loop spans 15 amino acids. Germline CDR1 MNHEY, CDR2 SMNVEV (reference sequence). The CDR3 DNA reads TGTGCCAGCAGCCCCCAAGGCATCCCCACCTACGAGCAGTACTTC. Amino acids: CASSPQGIPTYEQYF.

This clonotype was seen many times. The J gene is TRBJ2-6, the V gene TRBV6-1; D gene uncertain. V shed 10 bases and J shed 1 base, with 8 bases lying between them. Germline V gene lookup returns CDR1 MNHNS and CDR2 SASEGT. The CDR3 is made up of 13 amino acids. For the CDR3, the DNA is TGTGCCATCCGGCCATCTGGGGCCAACGTCCTGACTTTC. Its translation is CAIRPSGANVLTF.

This clonotype was observed at least ten times. The chain carries TRBV27 and TRBJ1-2; TRBD1 is a possible D gene (5 bases). Germline-derived CDR1 and CDR2 are MNHEY and SMNVEV (reference sequence). There are 15 residues in the CDR3. Trimming shortened V by 3 bases and J by 3 bases, and 14 bases separated the two germline ends. The CDR3 loop is CASSLLGADDYGYTF. CDR3 DNA sequence: TGTGCCAGCAGTTTGTTAGGGGCCGATGACTATGGCTACACCTTC.

This clonotype was found many times. The chain links TRBV10-3 to TRBJ2-7; the match to TRBD1 covers 7 bases. The V segment lost 10 bases and the J segment 0 bases; nucleotides outside the gene matches: 6. The CDR3 spans 13 residues. From germline, CDR1 is ENHRY and CDR2 SYGVKD. The chain's CDR3 is CATRDSSSYEQYF. DNA of the CDR3: TGTGCCACTAGGGACAGTAGCTCCTACGAGCAGTACTTC.

The table lists this clonotype with a few counts. The V gene is TRBV6-1, the J gene TRBJ1-5; D not certain. Trimming took 4 bases from V and 6 from J, leaving 10 bases between them. CDR1 is MNHNS, CDR2 SASEGT, per germline. The CDR3 loop spans 13 amino acids. The CDR3 nucleotides read TGTGCCAGCAGTGTAAACTGGTTTCAGCCCCAGCATTTT. Translated: CASSVNWFQPQHF.

This clonotype was picked up many times. The chain has TRBV7-9 and TRBJ2-5, with TRBD2 matching over 7 bases. The CDR3 is 13 amino acids. CDR1 SEHNR and CDR2 FQNEAQ come from the germline V gene (reference sequence). V lost 4 bases to trimming and J lost 8 bases; unmatched junction nucleotides: 7. CDR3 region: CASSWPGLETQYF. The CDR3 bases are TGTGCCAGCAGCTGGCCCGGACTAGAAACCCAGTACTTC.

This clonotype was counted ten times or more. The chain recombines TRBV6-1 with TRBJ1-2; no clear D. The V gene lost 6 bases and the J gene lost 4 bases, with 12 bases spanning the gap. Germline CDR1 MNHNS, CDR2 SASEGT. This CDR3 is 13 amino acids long. CDR3 protein: CASRPEEGYGYTF. The DNA of the CDR3 is TGTGCCAGCAGGCCCGAGGAGGGCTATGGCTACACCTTC.

This clonotype was recorded many times. The V gene is TRBV10-3, the J gene TRBJ2-7, with TRBD2 identical over 8 bases. Germline V CDR1 and CDR2: ENHRY, SYGVKD. The J segment lost 3 bases and the V segment lost 8 bases, leaving 6 bases of the junction unmatched. The CDR3 length is 13 residues. CDR3 bases: TGTGCCATCGGAGCGGGAGCCCACTACGAGCAGTACTTC. Encoded protein: CAIGAGAHYEQYF.

The chain couples TRBV30 to TRBJ2-7; D unclear. This CDR3 contains 13 residues. Germline V gene lookup returns CDR1 GTSNPN and CDR2 SVGIG (reference sequence). Trimming shortened V by 4 bases and J by 3 bases, and 13 bases separated the two germline ends. The CDR3 DNA reads as TGTGCCTGGACATCGGTAGACCTCTACGAGCAGTACGTC. It is translated as CAWTSVDLYEQYV.

The sample holds many counts of this clonotype. Written as DNA, the CDR3 is TGTGCCAGCAGCCCGGGACACTGGAACACTGAAGCTTTCTTT. It specifies CASSPGHWNTEAFF. This rearrangement joins TRBV28 to TRBJ1-1, with D perhaps TRBD1 (6 bases). The V gene lost 6 bases and the J gene lost 1 base, with 12 bases spanning the gap. The CDR3 length is 14 residues. Germline-derived CDR1 and CDR2 are MDHEN and SYDVKM. Full variable domain (outside the CDR3, taken from reference TRBV28 and TRBJ1-1): DVKVTQSSRYLVKRTGEKVFLECVQDMDHENMFWYRQDPGLGLRLIYFSYDVKMKEKGDIPEGYSVSREKKERFSLILESASTNQTSMYLCASSPGHWNTEAFFGQGTRLTVV.

DNA of the CDR3: TGCGCCAGCAGCCAAGCGGGGGAGGGGACTGAAGCTTTCTTT. Translated: CASSQAGEGTEAFF. The chain joins TRBV4-3 to TRBJ1-1; weak D call: TRBD1 (5 bases). Germline CDR1 LGHNA, CDR2 YSLEER. The ends were cut back, 1 base at V and 5 bases at J, with 11 bases in the middle. CDR3 length: 14 amino acids.

There are many counts of this clonotype. The chain recombines TRBV5-1 with TRBJ1-6; no clear D. This CDR3 comprises 12 residues. Between the trimmed V and J ends, which lost 2 bases and 8 bases, there was a span of 5 bases. CDR1 and CDR2 (germline): SGHRS, YFSETQ. Here the CDR3 reads CASSFEDSPLHF. DNA for the CDR3: TGCGCCAGCAGCTTCGAGGATTCACCCCTCCACTTT.

There are many counts of this clonotype. The chain combines TRBV3-1 with TRBJ2-5; either TRBD1 or TRBD2 may supply D (5 bases each). V dropped 3 bases and J dropped 3 bases, with 11 bases sitting between them. This CDR3 comprises 14 residues. Germline CDR1 LGHDT, CDR2 YNNKEL (reference sequence). The CDR3: CASSQWGTEETQYF. CDR3 in DNA: TGTGCCAGCAGCCAGTGGGGGACGGAAGAGACCCAGTACTTC.

The chain carries TRBV6-9 and TRBJ2-7, with D possibly matching TRBD2 (7 bases). Trimming stripped 7 bases from V and 1 base from J, with 14 bases between. CDR3 length equals 14 residues. Germline V gene lookup returns CDR1 MNHGY and CDR2 SVAAGI. This chain's CDR3 is CASTKGGASYEQYF. The CDR3 region has the DNA TGTGCCAGCACAAAGGGGGGGGCATCCTACGAGCAGTACTTC.

This clonotype has at least ten counts. The chain has TRBV29-1 and TRBJ2-5, with D tentatively TRBD1 or TRBD2 (6 bases each). Trimming took off 3 bases at V and 4 bases at J, with 15 bases between the two ends. The CDR3 spans 14 residues. Germline V gene lookup returns CDR1 SQVTM and CDR2 ANQGSEA. The CDR3 DNA follows: TGCAGCGTTGACACCGGGGGCGGGATAGAGACCCAGTACTTC. It encodes CSVDTGGGIETQYF.

At least ten counts were recorded for this clonotype. This CDR3 is CASSEIQEMNTEAFF. CDR3 in DNA: TGTGCCAGCAGTGAGATACAGGAAATGAACACTGAAGCTTTCTTT. The chain is built from TRBV2 and TRBJ1-1; D is possibly TRBD1 (5 bases). Looked up from germline, CDR1 is SNHLY and CDR2 is FYNNEI. Trimming left V 3 bases short and J 0 bases short, with 11 bases between. The CDR3 spans 15 residues.

The chain combines TRBV19 with TRBJ2-1, with 7 bases aligning to TRBD2. From germline, CDR1 is LNHDA and CDR2 SQIVND (reference sequence). The CDR3 contains 15 residues. Germline trimming cut 4 bases from V and 0 bases from J; bases unmatched to any gene: 3. CDR3 sequence (DNA): TGTGCCAGTAGTAAACTAGCGAGCTCCTACAATGAGCAGTTCTTC. Amino acid sequence: CASSKLASSYNEQFF.

This clonotype was counted at least ten times. This chain connects TRBV10-3 to TRBJ2-7; 7 bases match TRBD2. Germline CDR1 and CDR2: ENHRY and SYGVKD. The J segment lost 0 bases and the V segment lost 8 bases, leaving 4 bases of the junction unmatched. This CDR3 is 13 amino acids long. CDR3 protein: CAIWGGSSYEQYF. The DNA for the CDR3 is TGTGCCATCTGGGGCGGGAGCTCCTACGAGCAGTACTTC.

Many counts were recorded for this clonotype. The chain couples TRBV2 to TRBJ2-7, with D uncertain. CDR1 and CDR2 from the germline V gene are SNHLY and FYNNEI. The CDR3 runs to 12 residues. The ends were cut back, 3 bases at V and 3 bases at J, with 6 bases in the middle. This chain's CDR3 is CASSDGFYEQYF. In nucleotides, the CDR3 is TGTGCCAGCAGTGACGGGTTCTACGAGCAGTACTTC.

This clonotype was seen many times. The V and J genes are TRBV19 and TRBJ2-7; 7 bases agree with TRBD1. Germline V gene sequence: CDR1 LNHDA, CDR2 SQIVND (reference sequence). With V trimmed by 8 bases and J by 1 base, 8 bases remained unmatched. CDR3 length: 14 residues. CDR3 sequence: CASVQGIISYEQYF. The CDR3 DNA sequence: TGTGCCAGTGTACAGGGGATAATTTCCTACGAGCAGTACTTC.